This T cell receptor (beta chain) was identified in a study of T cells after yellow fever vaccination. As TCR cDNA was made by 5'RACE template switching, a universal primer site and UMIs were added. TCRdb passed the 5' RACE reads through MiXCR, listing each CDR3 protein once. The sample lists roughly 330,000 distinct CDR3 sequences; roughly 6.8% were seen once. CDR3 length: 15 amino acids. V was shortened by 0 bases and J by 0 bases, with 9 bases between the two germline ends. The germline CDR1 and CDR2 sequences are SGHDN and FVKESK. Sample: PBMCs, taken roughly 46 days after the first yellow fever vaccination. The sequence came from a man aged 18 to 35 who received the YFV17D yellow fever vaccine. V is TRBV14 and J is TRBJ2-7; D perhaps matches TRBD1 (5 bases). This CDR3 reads CASSQDRGHSYEQYF. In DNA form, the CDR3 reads TGTGCCAGCAGCCAAGATAGGGGCCACTCCTACGAGCAGTACTTC. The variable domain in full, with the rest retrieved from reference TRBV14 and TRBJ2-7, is EAGVTQFPSHSVIEKGQTVTLRCDPISGHDNLYWYRRVMGKEIKFLLHFVKESKQDESGMPNNRFLAERTGGTYSTLKVQPAELEDSGVYFCASSQDRGHSYEQYFGPGTRLTVT.